This TCR beta chain stems from a study of shared clonotypes between healthy human individuals. As to this clone: The antigen is undetermined.

In the original processing: Quality scores were absent from the junction-only immunoSEQ sequences, so filtering differed. Profiling relied on immunoSEQ multiplex PCR, and the TCRdb table lists in-frame clones only, not all of them. D and trimming come from the DNA, and the V and J calls and clone size come from that table. The table lists millions of clones, over 85% of them singletons. Findings and limits, study-wide: Clonotype sharing among donors was thought likely to change with sequencing depth.

The CDR3 sequence is 14 residues long. Germline assignment: CDR1 GTSNPN and CDR2 SVGIG (reference sequence). J lost 4 bases, V lost 2 bases, and 4 bases had no gene match. The receptor comes from a man younger than 35 in good health. Input material: naive CD4+ T cells sorted from blood. The subset here: CD45RA+ positively selected. The rearrangement links TRBV30 to TRBJ1-1; 10 nucleotides match TRBD1. The CDR3 reads CAWSRGTGATEAFF. In DNA, the CDR3 is TGTGCCTGGAGTAGGGGGACAGGGGCCACTGAAGCTTTCTTT.